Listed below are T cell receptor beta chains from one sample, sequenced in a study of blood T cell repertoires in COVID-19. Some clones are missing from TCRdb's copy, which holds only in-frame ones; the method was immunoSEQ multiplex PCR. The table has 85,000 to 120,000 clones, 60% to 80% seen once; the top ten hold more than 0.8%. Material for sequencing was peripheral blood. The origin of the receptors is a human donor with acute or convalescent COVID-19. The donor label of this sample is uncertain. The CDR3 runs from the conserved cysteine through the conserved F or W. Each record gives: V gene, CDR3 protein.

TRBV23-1	CASSQPGQGNYNEQFF
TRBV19	CASSRGQGNQPQHF
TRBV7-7	CASSPSSGNTIYF
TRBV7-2	CASSLEFRGAGTQYF
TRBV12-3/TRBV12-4	CASRLEAGGYTF
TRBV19	CASSIGGGPGELFF
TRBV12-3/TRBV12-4	CASSLGQYNEQFF
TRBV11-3	CASSLEGLGGQTSSYNSPLHF
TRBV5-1	CASSRTDNTGELFF
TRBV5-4	CASSLGGTNQPQHF
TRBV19	CASSIWLAGGLELSDTQYF
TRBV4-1	CASSQDKTAGNTIYF
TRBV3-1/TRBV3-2	CASSQKRALAETDTQYF
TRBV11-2	CASSSDWETQYF
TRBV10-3	CAIKREGTEAFF
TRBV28	CASSWTGYGGYTF
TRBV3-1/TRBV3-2	CASSQTGGEQFF
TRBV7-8	CASSLEGQQQETQYF
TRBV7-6	CASSLNQGTGYTF
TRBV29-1	CSVDREVSSPLHF
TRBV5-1	CASSLSGGENQPQHF
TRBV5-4	CASSLFGQGLNEQFF
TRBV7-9	CASSYLGTGWSDTQYF
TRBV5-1	CASSPDLSGNEKLFF
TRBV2	CASRPGQGADYGYTF
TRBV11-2	CASSSYRGSSYNSPLHF
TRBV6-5	CATASGGPRAGELFF
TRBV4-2	CASSQVTGGSTGETQYF
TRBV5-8	CASSLQGGRIGYTF
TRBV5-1	CASSRLGGATEAFF
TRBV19	CASSIIYRAGPTYEQYF
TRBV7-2	CASSSSTWTGGLTDTQYF
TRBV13	CASSPQGTDTQYF
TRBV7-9	CASSRLRQGDNYGYTF
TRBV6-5	CASSYGETGEDEKLFF
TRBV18	CASSPRLYRDPSGNSPLHF
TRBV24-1	CATSDLSGGAYTGELFF
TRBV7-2	CASKGRVTGELFF
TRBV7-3	CASSLTSGGLGEQFF
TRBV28	CASSSRIDGRGINQPQHF
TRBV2	CASSETGLIRNYGYTF
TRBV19	CASSPRLAGALRDTQYF
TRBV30	CAWSTGTGNTEAFF
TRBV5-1	CASSFDSMNTEAFF